Following are 18 T cell receptor beta chains from one sample sequenced in a study of cytomegalovirus exposure and HLA in healthy donors. With 60 Vbeta and 13 Jbeta primers, the PCR was carried out. The repertoire was sequenced with immunoSEQ multiplex PCR; TCRdb's copy has only in-frame clones and lacks some. The table for this sample gives 150,000 or so clones. The sequencing sample was made of PBMCs. These receptors all stem from a woman between 50 and 59 years old in good health and CMV-seronegative.

This chain uses TRBV5-1 with TRBJ1-4; a weak D match, TRBD1 (5 bases). This CDR3 has 13 residues. The V and J ends lost 4 bases and 10 bases respectively, with 14 bases between them. CDR1 and CDR2 (germline): SGHRS, YFSETQ. CDR3 residues: CASSQDWGGKLFF. DNA for the CDR3: TGCGCCAGCAGCCAGGACTGGGGGGGAAAACTGTTTTTT.

The chain recombines TRBV19 with TRBJ2-7; D unclear. In germline, CDR1 is LNHDA, CDR2 SQIVND (reference sequence). The CDR3 contains 14 residues. The V end was cut by 5 bases, the J end by 0 bases, with 11 bases between. Written as DNA, the CDR3 is TGTGCCAGTAGTGTTGACTTCTCCTCCTACGAGCAGTACTTC. This gives the protein CASSVDFSSYEQYF.

The genes are TRBV7-3 and TRBJ1-6, with D maybe TRBD1 (6 bases). Trimming removed 4 bases from V and 5 bases from J, with 15 bases in between. This CDR3 contains 16 residues. CDR1 and CDR2 from the germline V gene are SGHTA and FQGTGA. Here the CDR3 reads CASSSRGGLNNSPLHF. The CDR3 region has the DNA TGTGCCAGCAGCTCGAGGGGGGGATTGAATAATTCACCCCTCCACTTT.

The chain links TRBV4-1 to TRBJ2-1; D not certain. The CDR3 consists of 14 residues. Germline assignment: CDR1 MGHRA and CDR2 YSYEKL. V was shortened by 4 bases and J by 4 bases, with 11 bases between the two germline ends. The CDR3, as DNA: TGCGCCAGCAGCCCCCAGGTCAGTTACAATGAGCAGTTCTTC. Its translation is CASSPQVSYNEQFF.

The V call is TRBV6-5, the J call TRBJ1-4; 7 nucleotides align to TRBD1. V lost 6 bases to trimming and J lost 4 bases; unmatched junction nucleotides: 5. CDR1 is MNHEY and CDR2 is SVGAGI in the germline V gene. The CDR3 loop spans 14 amino acids. The CDR3 region is CASRPGQNNEKLFF. Here the CDR3 DNA reads TGTGCCAGCAGGCCGGGACAGAATAATGAAAAACTGTTTTTT.

The rearrangement uses TRBV13 and TRBJ1-2; 10 bases match TRBD1. Per germline, CDR1 PRHDT and CDR2 FYEKMQ (reference sequence). The CDR3 is 14 residues long. V shed 7 bases, J shed 8 bases, and the junction held 10 bases outside the gene matches. CDR3 sequence: CASNPRQGASGYTF. In DNA form, the CDR3 reads TGTGCCAGCAACCCCCGACAGGGGGCGAGCGGCTACACCTTC.

This chain uses TRBV27 with TRBJ2-1; TRBD2 aligns across 12 bases. CDR3 size: 15 residues. Trimming cost V 8 bases and J 7 bases; bases outside gene matches: 9. Germline V gene data show CDR1 as MNHEY and CDR2 as SMNVEV (reference sequence). CDR3 region: CASLRTSGTWNEQFF. As DNA, the CDR3 is TGTGCCAGCCTGAGGACTAGCGGGACATGGAATGAGCAGTTCTTC.

This chain links TRBV18 with TRBJ2-3; D is undetermined. The CDR3 runs 16 residues. Trimming took off 5 bases at V and 4 bases at J, with 19 bases between the two ends. Germline CDR1 KGHSH, CDR2 LQKENI. CDR3 in DNA: TGTGCCAGCTCAGCAGACTCGACTGGTTATTCAGATACGCAGTATTTT. This encodes CASSADSTGYSDTQYF.

The chain recombines TRBV6-6 with TRBJ2-1; a weak D match, TRBD1 (6 bases). Trimming cost V 10 bases and J 1 base, with 14 bases left between them. The CDR3 totals 14 residues. Germline V gene lookup returns CDR1 MNHNY and CDR2 SVGAGI (reference sequence). CDR3 DNA: TGTGCCACTCTCCGGGACAAGTCCTACAATGAGCAGTTCTTC. Its protein product is CATLRDKSYNEQFF.

The chain links TRBV9 to TRBJ2-4; 9 bases align to TRBD1. The CDR3 is made up of 16 amino acids. Germline V gene data show CDR1 as SGDLS and CDR2 as YYNGEE. V dropped 0 bases and J dropped 2; count of bases not matched to a gene: 3. The CDR3 loop reads CASSVEQGAPKNIQYF. In DNA, the CDR3 is TGTGCCAGCAGCGTAGAACAGGGGGCTCCCAAAAACATTCAGTACTTC.

V usage is TRBV9 and J usage is TRBJ2-1; D gene unclear. The germline CDR1 and CDR2 sequences are SGDLS and YYNGEE. The CDR3 is 15 amino acids. Trimming shortened V by 3 bases and J by 0 bases, and 10 bases separated the two germline ends. CDR3 sequence: CASSAGASSYNEQFF. CDR3 DNA: TGTGCCAGCAGCGCAGGCGCGAGCTCCTACAATGAGCAGTTCTTC.

Here the CDR3 DNA reads TGTGCCAGCAGTAGGACAGAGAACACTGAAGCTTTCTTT. Amino acid sequence: CASSRTENTEAFF. This chain connects TRBV6-1 to TRBJ1-1, with TRBD1 as a possible D gene (6 bases). Trimming removed 5 bases at V and 1 base at J, with 8 bases between. CDR1 MNHNS and CDR2 SASEGT come from the germline V gene. The CDR3 contains 13 residues.

The gene calls are TRBV5-1 and TRBJ2-7, with 15 bases fitting TRBD2. V lost 0 bases, J lost 0 bases, and 1 base stayed unmatched. This CDR3 has 17 amino acids. From germline, CDR1 is SGHRS and CDR2 YFSETQ. The chain's CDR3 is CASSLEGLAGGSYEQYF. Written as DNA, the CDR3 is TGCGCCAGCAGCTTGGAGGGACTAGCGGGAGGCTCCTACGAGCAGTACTTC.

Turning to this clone: Other DNA sequences in the sample encode the same CDR3. This chain connects TRBV9 to TRBJ2-5; D call uncertain. V lost 0 bases to trimming and J lost 2 bases, with 8 bases between them. The V gene's germline CDR1 is SGDLS and CDR2 YYNGEE. The CDR3 is 14 residues long. The CDR3 here is CASSVVAGQETQYF. CDR3 DNA sequence: TGTGCCAGCAGCGTAGTCGCCGGGCAAGAGACCCAGTACTTC.

This chain connects TRBV5-1 to TRBJ1-2; D is possibly TRBD1 (5 bases). CDR3 length: 16 residues. Per germline, CDR1 SGHRS and CDR2 YFSETQ. Trimming shortened V by 4 bases and J by 4 bases, and 20 bases separated the two germline ends. This chain's CDR3 is CASSLAPDRGVYGYTF. CDR3 sequence (DNA): TGCGCCAGCAGCCTTGCCCCCGATCGGGGGGTCTATGGCTACACCTTC.

The rearrangement links TRBV7-3 to TRBJ2-7; TRBD2 aligns across 13 bases. The CDR3 has 14 amino acids. J lost 5 bases, V lost 6 bases, and 4 bases had no gene match. CDR1 and CDR2 from the germline V gene are SGHTA and FQGTGA. DNA of the CDR3: TGTGCCAGCAGTAGACTAGCGGGGGGTGACGAGCAGTACTTC. Translation: CASSRLAGGDEQYF.

CDR3 sequence: CAISPGTGVANEQFF. Here the CDR3 DNA reads TGTGCCATCAGCCCCGGGACAGGGGTTGCAAATGAGCAGTTCTTC. The rearrangement uses TRBV10-3 and TRBJ2-1, with TRBD1 matching over 10 bases. Per the germline V gene, CDR1 is ENHRY and CDR2 is SYGVKD. There are 15 residues in the CDR3. The ends lost 6 bases at V and 7 bases at J; junction bases unmatched: 9.

The chain has TRBV9 and TRBJ2-2; TRBD2 matches at 10 bases. The CDR3 loop spans 15 amino acids. V shed 3 bases, J shed 5 bases, and the junction held 4 bases outside the gene matches. Per the germline V gene, CDR1 is SGDLS and CDR2 is YYNGEE. CDR3 nucleotides: TGTGCCAGCAGCGCTAGCGGGAGTGGGACCGGGGAGCTGTTTTTT. It specifies CASSASGSGTGELFF.